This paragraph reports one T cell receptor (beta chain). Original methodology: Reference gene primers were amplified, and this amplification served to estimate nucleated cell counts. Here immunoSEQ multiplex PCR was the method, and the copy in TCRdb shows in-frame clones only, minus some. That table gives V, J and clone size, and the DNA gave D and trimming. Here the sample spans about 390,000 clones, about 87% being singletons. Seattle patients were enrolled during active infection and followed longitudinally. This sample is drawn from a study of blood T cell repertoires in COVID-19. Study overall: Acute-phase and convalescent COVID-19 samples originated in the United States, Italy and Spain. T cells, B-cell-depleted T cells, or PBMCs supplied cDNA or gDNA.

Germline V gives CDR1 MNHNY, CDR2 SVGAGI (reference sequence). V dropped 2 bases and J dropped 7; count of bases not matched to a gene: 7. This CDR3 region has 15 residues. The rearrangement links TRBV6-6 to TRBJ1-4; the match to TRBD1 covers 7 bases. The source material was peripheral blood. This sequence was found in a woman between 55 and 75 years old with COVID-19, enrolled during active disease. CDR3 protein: CASSYEGATGEKLFF. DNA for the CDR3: TGTGCCAGCAGTTACGAGGGGGCTACGGGTGAAAAACTGTTTTTT.